This T cell receptor beta chain was captured by sequencing in a study of shared clonotypes between healthy human individuals. Study conclusions and caveats: Larger estimated richness was generally seen in naive subsets than in memory subsets. Sampling covered blood only; tissue repertoires likely differ.

V was clipped by 3 bases and J by 6 bases, with 8 bases between them. Germline V gives CDR1 KGHSH, CDR2 LQKENI. The CDR3 has 12 residues. CD45RA-negative memory and CD45RA+ naive subsets were split from the CD4+ cells. Method: immunoSEQ multiplex PCR; TCRdb's copy keeps in-frame clones and lacks some. Of some 2.3 million clones in the sample, more than 80% are singletons; the top ten hold 0.39%. In regard to this clone: No antigen is known for it.

The sequence was obtained from a man younger than 30 in good health. Some clones in this sample may be carry-over from other donors' samples. The gene calls are TRBV18 and TRBJ1-2, with a possible D match to TRBD1 (6 bases). Input material: naive CD4+ T cells from PBMCs. As for subset: CD45RA+ positively selected. The CDR3 loop is CASSPNRDGYTF. As DNA, the CDR3 is TGTGCCAGCTCACCGAACAGGGATGGCTACACCTTC.